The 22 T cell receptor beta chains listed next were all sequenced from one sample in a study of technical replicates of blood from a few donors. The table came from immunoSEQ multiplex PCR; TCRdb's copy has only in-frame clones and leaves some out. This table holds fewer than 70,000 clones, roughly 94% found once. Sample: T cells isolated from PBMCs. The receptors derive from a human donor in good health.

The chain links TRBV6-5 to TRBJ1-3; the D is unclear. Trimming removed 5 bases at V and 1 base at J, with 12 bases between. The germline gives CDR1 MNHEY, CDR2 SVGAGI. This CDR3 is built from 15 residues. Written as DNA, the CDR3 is TGTGCCAGCAGTATCGTCGGAGGGTCTGGAAACACCATATATTTT. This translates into CASSIVGGSGNTIYF.

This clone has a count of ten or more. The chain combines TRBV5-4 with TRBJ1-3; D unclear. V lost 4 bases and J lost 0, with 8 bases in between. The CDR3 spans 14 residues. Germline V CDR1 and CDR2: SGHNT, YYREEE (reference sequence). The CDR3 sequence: CASSPGYSGNTIYF. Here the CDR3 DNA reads TGTGCCAGCAGCCCAGGATACTCTGGAAACACCATATATTTT. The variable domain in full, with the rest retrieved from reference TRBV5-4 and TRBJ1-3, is ETGVTQSPTHLIKTRGQQVTLRCSSQSGHNTVSWYQQALGQGPQFIFQYYREEENGRGNFPPRFSGLQFPNYSSELNVNALELDDSALYLCASSPGYSGNTIYFGEGSWLTVV.

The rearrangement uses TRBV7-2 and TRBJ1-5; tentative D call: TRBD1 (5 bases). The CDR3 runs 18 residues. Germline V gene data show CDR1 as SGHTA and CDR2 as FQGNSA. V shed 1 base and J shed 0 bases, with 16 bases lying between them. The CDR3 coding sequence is TGTGCCAGCAGCTTAGAAAGGGGACTCCGGTATAGCAATCAGCCCCAGCATTTT. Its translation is CASSLERGLRYSNQPQHF.

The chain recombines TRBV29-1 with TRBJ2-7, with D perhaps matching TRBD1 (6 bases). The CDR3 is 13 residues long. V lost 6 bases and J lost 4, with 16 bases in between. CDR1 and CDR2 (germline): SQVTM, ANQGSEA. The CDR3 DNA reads TGCAGCGTCGAGGACAGCCTTCTTTACGAGCAGTACTTC. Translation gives CSVEDSLLYEQYF.

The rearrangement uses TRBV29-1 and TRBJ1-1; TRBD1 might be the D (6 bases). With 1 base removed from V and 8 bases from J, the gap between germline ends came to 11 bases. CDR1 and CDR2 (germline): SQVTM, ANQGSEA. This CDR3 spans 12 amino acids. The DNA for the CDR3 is TGCAGCGTTGAAGCCTACGACAGGGAAGCTTTCTTT. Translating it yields CSVEAYDREAFF.

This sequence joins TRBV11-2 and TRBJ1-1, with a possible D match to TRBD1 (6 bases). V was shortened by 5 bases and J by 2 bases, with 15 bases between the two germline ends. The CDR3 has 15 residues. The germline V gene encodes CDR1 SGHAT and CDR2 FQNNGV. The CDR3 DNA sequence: TGTGCCAGCAGCCGAAACAGGGCCCTCAACACTGAAGCTTTCTTT. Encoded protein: CASSRNRALNTEAFF.

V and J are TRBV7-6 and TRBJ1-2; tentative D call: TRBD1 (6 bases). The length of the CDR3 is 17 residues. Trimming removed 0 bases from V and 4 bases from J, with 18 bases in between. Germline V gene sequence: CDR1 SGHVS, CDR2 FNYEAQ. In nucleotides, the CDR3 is TGTGCCAGCAGCTTAGCGTTGGGGAAGGACAGCCTCTATGGCTACACCTTC. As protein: CASSLALGKDSLYGYTF.

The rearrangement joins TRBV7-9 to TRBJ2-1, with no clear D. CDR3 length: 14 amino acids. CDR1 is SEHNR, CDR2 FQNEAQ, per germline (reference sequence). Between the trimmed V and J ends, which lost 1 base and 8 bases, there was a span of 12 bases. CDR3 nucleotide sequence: TGTGCCAGCAGCTTAGGAGGCTCGCGGTATGAGCAGTTCTTC. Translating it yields CASSLGGSRYEQFF.

CDR3 nucleotides: TGTGCCAGCAGTTTAACTAACACTGAAGCTTTCTTT. Encoded protein: CASSLTNTEAFF. The chain is built from TRBV28 and TRBJ1-1; D is uncertain. The CDR3 runs 12 residues. Trimming removed 2 bases at V and 2 bases at J, with 3 bases between. Germline V gene sequence: CDR1 MDHEN, CDR2 SYDVKM.

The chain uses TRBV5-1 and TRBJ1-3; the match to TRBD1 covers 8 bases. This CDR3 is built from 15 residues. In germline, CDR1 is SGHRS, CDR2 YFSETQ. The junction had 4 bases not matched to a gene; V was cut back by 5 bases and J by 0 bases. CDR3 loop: CASRGQGYSGNTIYF. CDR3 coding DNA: TGCGCCAGCAGAGGACAGGGCTACTCTGGAAACACCATATATTTT.

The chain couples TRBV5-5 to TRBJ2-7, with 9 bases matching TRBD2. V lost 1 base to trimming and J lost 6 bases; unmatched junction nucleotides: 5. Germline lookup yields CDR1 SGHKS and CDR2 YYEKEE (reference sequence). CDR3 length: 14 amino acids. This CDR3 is CASSLKLAGAEQYF. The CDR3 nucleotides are TGTGCCAGCAGCTTGAAACTAGCGGGCGCCGAGCAGTACTTC. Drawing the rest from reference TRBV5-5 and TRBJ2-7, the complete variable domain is DAGVTQSPTHLIKTRGQQVTLRCSPISGHKSVSWYQQVLGQGPQFIFQYYEKEERGRGNFPDRFSARQFPNYSSELNVNALLLGDSALYLCASSLKLAGAEQYFGPGTRLTVT.

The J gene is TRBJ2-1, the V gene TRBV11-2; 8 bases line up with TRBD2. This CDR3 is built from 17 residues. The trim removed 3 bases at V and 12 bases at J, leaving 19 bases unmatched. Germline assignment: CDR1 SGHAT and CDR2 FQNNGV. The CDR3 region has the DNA TGTGCCAGCAGCTTTCAAGGTAGCGGGGTCCCCTATAGTGGGCAGTTCTTC. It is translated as CASSFQGSGVPYSGQFF.

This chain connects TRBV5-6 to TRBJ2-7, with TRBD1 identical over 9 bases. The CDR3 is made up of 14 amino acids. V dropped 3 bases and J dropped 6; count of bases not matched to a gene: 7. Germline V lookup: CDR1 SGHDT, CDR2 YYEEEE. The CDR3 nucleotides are TGTGCCAGCAGCTCTCGGACAGGGGAGGGCGAGCAGTACTTC. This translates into CASSSRTGEGEQYF. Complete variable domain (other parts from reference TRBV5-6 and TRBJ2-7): DAGVTQSPTHLIKTRGQQVTLRCSPKSGHDTVSWYQQALGQGPQFIFQYYEEEERQRGNFPDRFSGHQFPNYSSELNVNALLLGDSALYLCASSSRTGEGEQYFGPGTRLTVT.

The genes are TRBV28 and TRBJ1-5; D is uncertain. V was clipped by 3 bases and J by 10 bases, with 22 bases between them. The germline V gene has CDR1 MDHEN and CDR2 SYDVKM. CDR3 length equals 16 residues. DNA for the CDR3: TGTGCCAGCAGTTTTAATTTGGCGCGGCTCGGGGATCCCCAGCATTTT. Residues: CASSFNLARLGDPQHF.

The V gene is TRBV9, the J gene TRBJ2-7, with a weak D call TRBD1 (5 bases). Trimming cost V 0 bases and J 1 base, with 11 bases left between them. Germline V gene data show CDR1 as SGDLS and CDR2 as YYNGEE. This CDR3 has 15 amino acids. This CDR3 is CASSVGAGFSYEQYF. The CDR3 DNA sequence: TGTGCCAGCAGCGTAGGGGCAGGGTTTTCCTACGAGCAGTACTTC.

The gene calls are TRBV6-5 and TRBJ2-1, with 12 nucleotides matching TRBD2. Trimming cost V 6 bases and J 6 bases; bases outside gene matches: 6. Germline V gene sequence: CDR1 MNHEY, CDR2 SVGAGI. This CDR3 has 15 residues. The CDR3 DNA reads TGTGCCAGCAGCTCCGGGACTAGCGGGTTCAATGAGCAGTTCTTC. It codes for CASSSGTSGFNEQFF.

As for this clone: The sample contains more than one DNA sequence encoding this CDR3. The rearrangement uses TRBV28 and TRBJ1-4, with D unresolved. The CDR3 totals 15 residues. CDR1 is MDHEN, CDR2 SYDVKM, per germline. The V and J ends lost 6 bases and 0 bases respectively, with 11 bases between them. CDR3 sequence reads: CASSLEGATNEKLFF. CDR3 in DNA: TGTGCCAGCAGCCTCGAGGGTGCAACTAATGAAAAACTGTTTTTT.

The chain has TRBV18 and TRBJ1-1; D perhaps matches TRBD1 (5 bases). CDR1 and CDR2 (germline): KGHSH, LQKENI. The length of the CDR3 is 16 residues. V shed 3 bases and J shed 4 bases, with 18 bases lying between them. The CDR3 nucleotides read TGTGCCAGCTCACCTCTGGACACAATTAGGACCACTGAAGCTTTCTTT. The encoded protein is CASSPLDTIRTTEAFF.

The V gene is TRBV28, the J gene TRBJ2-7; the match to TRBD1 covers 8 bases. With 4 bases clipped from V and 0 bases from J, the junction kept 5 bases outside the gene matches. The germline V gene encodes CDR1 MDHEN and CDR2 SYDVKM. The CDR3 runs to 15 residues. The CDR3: CASSSGQASSYEQYF. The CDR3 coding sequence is TGTGCCAGCAGTTCGGGACAGGCGAGCTCCTACGAGCAGTACTTC. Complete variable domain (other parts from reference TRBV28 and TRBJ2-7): DVKVTQSSRYLVKRTGEKVFLECVQDMDHENMFWYRQDPGLGLRLIYFSYDVKMKEKGDIPEGYSVSREKKERFSLILESASTNQTSMYLCASSSGQASSYEQYFGPGTRLTVT.

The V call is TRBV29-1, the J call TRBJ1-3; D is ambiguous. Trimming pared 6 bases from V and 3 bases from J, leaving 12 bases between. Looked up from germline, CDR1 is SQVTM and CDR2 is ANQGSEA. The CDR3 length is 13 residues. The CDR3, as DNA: TGCAGCGTGGAGGCTTGGGATGGAAACACCATATATTTT. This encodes CSVEAWDGNTIYF.

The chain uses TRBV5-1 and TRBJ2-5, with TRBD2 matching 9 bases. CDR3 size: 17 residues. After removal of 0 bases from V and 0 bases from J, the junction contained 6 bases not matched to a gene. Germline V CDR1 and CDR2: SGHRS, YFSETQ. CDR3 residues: CASSLAVVAGDQETQYF. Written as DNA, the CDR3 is TGCGCCAGCAGCTTGGCTGTGGTAGCGGGGGACCAAGAGACCCAGTACTTC.

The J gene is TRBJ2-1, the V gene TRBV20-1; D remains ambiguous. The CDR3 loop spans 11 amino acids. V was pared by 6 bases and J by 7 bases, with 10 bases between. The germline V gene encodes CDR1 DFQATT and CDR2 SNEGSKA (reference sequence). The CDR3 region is CSATPGNEQFF. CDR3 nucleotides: TGCAGTGCCACGCCCGGTAATGAGCAGTTCTTC.